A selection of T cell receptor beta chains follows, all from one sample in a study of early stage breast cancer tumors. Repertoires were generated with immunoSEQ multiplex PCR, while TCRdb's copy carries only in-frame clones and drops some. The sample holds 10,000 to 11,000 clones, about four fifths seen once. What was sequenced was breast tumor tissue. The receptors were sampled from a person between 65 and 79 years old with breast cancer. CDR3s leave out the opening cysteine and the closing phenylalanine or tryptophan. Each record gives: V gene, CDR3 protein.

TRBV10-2	ASIGTSGAGELF
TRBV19	ASSIVGRGNTEAF
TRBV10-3	ATGGGAGVMNTEAF
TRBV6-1	ASRRLAGFTDTQY
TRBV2	ASSEPGYT
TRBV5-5	ASSSTGTQYNEQF
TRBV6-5	ASSTGIYSGYEQY
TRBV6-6	ASSYSAQGGNEKLF
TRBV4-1	ASSQAPSANYEQY
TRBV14	ASSQDLISEKLF
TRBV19	ASSRTAGELF
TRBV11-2	ASSWYGQGARETQY
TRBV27	ASSLYGGVSNQPQH
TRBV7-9	ASSPLGGSTQPQH
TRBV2	ASRQGALEKLF
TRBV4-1	ASSQAGQIYGYT
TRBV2	ASSFGLAAEQY
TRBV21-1	ASSSPQMNTEAF
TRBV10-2	ASSDPGRGGYT
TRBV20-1	SARVVRGYT
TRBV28	ASSFGQGAAF
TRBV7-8	ASSLEGGQGAEAF
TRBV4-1	ASSPLPGRGRANTEAF
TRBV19	ASTSGPYNEQF
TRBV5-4	ASRLGGATEAF